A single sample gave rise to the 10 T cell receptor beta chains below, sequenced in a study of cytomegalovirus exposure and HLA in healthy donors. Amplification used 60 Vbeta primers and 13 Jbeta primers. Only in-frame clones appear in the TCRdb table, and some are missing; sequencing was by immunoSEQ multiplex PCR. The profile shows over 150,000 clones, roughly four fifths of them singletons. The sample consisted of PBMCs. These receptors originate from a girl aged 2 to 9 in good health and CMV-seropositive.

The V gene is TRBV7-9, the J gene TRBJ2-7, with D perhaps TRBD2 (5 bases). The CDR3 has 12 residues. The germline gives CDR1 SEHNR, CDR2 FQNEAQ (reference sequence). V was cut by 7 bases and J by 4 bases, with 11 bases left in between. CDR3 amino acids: CASNRRGYEQYF. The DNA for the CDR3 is TGTGCCAGCAATAGACGGGGTTACGAGCAGTACTTC.

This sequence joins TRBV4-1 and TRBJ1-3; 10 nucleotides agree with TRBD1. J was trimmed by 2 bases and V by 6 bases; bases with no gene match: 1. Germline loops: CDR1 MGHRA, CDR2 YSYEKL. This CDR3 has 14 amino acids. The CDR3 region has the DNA TGCGCCAGCAGTGGGACAGGGGCTGGAAACACCATATATTTT. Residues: CASSGTGAGNTIYF.

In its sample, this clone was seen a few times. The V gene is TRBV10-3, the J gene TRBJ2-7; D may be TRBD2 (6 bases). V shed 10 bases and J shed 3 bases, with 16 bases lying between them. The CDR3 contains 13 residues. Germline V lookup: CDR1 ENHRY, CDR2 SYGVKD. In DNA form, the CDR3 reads TGTGCCACCCGGGACTCGAGCAGCTACGAGCAGTACTTC. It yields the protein CATRDSSSYEQYF.

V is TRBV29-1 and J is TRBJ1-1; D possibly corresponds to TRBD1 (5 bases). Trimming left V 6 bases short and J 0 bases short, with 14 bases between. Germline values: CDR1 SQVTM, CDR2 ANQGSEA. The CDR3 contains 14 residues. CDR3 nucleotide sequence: TGCAGCGTATGGACCGAGACAGTGAACACTGAAGCTTTCTTT. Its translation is CSVWTETVNTEAFF.

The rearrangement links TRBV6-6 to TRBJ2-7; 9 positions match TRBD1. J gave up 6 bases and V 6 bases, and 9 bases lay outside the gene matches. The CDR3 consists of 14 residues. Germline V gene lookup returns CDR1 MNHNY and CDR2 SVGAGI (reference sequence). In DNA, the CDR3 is TGTGCCAGCAGAGCCGGGACAGGGCATTCCGAGCAGTACTTC. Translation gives CASRAGTGHSEQYF.

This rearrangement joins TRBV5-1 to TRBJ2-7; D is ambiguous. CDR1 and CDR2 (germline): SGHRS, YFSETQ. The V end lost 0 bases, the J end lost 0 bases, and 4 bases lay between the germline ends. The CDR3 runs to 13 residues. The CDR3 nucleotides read TGCGCCAGCAGCTTGGATCGCTCCTACGAGCAGTACTTC. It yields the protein CASSLDRSYEQYF.

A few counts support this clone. In nucleotides, the CDR3 is TGTGCCAGCAGCGCACCAACTAGCGGGAGGACAGATACGCAGTATTTT. Translating it yields CASSAPTSGRTDTQYF. The rearrangement links TRBV7-9 to TRBJ2-3, with 12 positions matching TRBD2. CDR3 length equals 16 residues. The trim removed 5 bases at V and 3 bases at J, leaving 6 bases unmatched. Germline V gene lookup returns CDR1 SEHNR and CDR2 FQNEAQ (reference sequence). Full variable domain (remainder filled in from reference TRBV7-9 and TRBJ2-3): DTGVSQNPRHKITKRGQNVTFRCDPISEHNRLYWYRQTLGQGPEFLTYFQNEAQLEKSRLLSDRFSAERPKGSFSTLEIQRTEQGDSAMYLCASSAPTSGRTDTQYFGPGTRLTVL.

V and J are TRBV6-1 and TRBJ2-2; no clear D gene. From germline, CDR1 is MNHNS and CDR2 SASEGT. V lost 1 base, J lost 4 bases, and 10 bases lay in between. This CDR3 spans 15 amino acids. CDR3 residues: CASSEGGRVTGELFF. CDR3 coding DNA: TGTGCCAGCAGTGAAGGCGGCCGAGTCACCGGGGAGCTGTTTTTT.

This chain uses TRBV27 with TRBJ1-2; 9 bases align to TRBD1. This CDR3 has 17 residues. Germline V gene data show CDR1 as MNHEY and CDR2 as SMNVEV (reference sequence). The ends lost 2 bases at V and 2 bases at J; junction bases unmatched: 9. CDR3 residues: CASSLKAGTGWNYGYTF. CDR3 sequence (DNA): TGTGCCAGCAGTTTAAAAGCCGGGACAGGGTGGAACTATGGCTACACCTTC.

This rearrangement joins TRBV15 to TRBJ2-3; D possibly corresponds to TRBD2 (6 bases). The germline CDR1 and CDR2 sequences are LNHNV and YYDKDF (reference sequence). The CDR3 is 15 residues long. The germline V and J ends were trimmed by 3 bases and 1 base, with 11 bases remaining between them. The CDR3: CATSRGSSGTDTQYF. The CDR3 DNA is TGTGCCACCAGCAGGGGGTCTAGCGGCACAGATACGCAGTATTTT.